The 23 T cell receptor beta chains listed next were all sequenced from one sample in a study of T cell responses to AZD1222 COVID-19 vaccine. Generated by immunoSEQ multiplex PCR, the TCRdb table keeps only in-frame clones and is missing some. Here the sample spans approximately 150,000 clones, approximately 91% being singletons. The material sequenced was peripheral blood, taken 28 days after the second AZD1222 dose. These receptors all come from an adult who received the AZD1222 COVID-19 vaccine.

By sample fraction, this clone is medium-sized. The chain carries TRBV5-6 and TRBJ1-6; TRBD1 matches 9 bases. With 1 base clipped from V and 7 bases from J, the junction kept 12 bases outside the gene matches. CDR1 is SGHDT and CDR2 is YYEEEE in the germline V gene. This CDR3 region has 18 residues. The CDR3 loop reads CASSLRELTGTGNSPLHF. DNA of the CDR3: TGTGCCAGCAGCTTGAGGGAGCTCACCGGGACAGGGAATTCACCCCTCCACTTT. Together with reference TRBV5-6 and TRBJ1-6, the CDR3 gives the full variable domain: DAGVTQSPTHLIKTRGQQVTLRCSPKSGHDTVSWYQQALGQGPQFIFQYYEEEERQRGNFPDRFSGHQFPNYSSELNVNALLLGDSALYLCASSLRELTGTGNSPLHFGNGTRLTVT.

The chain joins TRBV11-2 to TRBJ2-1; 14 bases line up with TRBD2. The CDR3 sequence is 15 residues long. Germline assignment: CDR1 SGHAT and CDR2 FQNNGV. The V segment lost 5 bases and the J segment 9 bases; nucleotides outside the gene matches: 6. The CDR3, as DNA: TGTGCCAGCAGCCGACTAGCGGGAGGGCCCGGTGAGCAGTTCTTC. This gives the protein CASSRLAGGPGEQFF. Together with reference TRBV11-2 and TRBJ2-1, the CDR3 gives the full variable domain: EAGVAQSPRYKIIEKRQSVAFWCNPISGHATLYWYQQILGQGPKLLIQFQNNGVVDDSQLPKDRFSAERLKGVDSTLKIQPAKLEDSAVYLCASSRLAGGPGEQFFGPGTRLTVL.

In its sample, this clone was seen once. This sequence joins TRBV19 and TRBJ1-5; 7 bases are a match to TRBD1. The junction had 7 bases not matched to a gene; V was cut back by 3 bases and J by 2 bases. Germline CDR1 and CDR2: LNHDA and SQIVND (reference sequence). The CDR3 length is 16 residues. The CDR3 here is CASSIYLGQGNQPQHF. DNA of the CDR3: TGTGCCAGTAGTATTTACCTTGGACAGGGCAATCAGCCCCAGCATTTT.

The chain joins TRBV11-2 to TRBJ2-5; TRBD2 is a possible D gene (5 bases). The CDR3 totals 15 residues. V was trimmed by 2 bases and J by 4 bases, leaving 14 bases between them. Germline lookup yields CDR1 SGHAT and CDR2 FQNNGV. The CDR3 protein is CASSLLGVGGETQYF. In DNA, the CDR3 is TGTGCCAGCAGCTTATTGGGAGTCGGTGGAGAGACCCAGTACTTC.

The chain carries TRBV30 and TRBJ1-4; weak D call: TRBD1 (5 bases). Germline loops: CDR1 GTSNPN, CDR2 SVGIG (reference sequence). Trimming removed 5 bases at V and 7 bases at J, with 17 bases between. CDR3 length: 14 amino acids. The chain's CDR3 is CAWAPYGGTEKLFF. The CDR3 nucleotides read TGTGCCTGGGCGCCTTACGGGGGGACTGAAAAACTGTTTTTT.

The CDR3 region is CSASSLAGWSYEQYF. DNA for the CDR3: TGCAGTGCTAGTTCGCTAGCGGGTTGGTCCTACGAGCAGTACTTC. The chain has TRBV20-1 and TRBJ2-7; 8 nucleotides line up with TRBD2. The trim removed 3 bases at V and 1 base at J, leaving 8 bases unmatched. Per germline, CDR1 DFQATT and CDR2 SNEGSKA (reference sequence). The CDR3 has 15 amino acids.

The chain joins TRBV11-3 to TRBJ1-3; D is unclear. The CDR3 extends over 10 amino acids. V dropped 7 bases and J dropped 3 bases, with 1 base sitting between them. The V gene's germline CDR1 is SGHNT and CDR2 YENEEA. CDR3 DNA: TGTGCCAGCAATGGAAACACCATATATTTT. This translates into CASNGNTIYF.

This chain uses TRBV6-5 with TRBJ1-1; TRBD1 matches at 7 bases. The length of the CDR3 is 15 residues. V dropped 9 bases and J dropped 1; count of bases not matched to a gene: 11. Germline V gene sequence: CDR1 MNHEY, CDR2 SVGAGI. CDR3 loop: CASSIGTVRNTEAFF. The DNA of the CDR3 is TGTGCCAGTTCAATCGGGACAGTCAGGAACACTGAAGCTTTCTTT.

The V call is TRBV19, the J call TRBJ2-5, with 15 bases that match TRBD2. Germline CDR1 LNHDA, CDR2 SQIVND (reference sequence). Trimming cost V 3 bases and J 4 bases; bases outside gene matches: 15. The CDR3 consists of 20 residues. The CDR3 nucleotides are TGTGCCAGTAGTATCCCCCGGGTGGGGACTAGCGGGAGGTTAGGAGAGACCCAGTACTTC. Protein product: CASSIPRVGTSGRLGETQYF. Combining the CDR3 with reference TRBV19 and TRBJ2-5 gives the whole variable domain DGGITQSPKYLFRKEGQNVTLSCEQNLNHDAMYWYRQDPGQGLRLIYYSQIVNDFQKGDIAEGYSVSREKKESFPLTVTSAQKNPTAFYLCASSIPRVGTSGRLGETQYFGPGTRLLVL.

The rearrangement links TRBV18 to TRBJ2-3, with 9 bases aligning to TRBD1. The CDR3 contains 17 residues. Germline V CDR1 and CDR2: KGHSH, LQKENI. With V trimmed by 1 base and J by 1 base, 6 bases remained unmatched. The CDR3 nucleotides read TGTGCCAGCTCACCACAACAGGGGGCGTACGGCACAGATACGCAGTATTTT. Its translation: CASSPQQGAYGTDTQYF.

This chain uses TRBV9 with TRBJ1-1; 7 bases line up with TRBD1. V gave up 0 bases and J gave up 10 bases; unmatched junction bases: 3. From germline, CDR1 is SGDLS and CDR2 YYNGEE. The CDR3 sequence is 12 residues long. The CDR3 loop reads CASSVAQGGAFF. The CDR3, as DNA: TGTGCCAGCAGCGTAGCTCAGGGGGGAGCTTTCTTT.

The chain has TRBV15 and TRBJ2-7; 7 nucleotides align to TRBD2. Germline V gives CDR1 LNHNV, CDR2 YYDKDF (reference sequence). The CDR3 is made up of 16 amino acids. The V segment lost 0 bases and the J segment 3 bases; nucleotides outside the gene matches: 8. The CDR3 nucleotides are TGTGCCACCAGCAGAGATCTGGCTAGCGGATACTACGAGCAGTACTTC. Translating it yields CATSRDLASGYYEQYF.

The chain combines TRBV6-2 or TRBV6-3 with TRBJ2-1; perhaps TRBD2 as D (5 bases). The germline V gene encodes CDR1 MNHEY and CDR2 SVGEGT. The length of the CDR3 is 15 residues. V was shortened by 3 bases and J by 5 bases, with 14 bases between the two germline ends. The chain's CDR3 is CASSYPGYTNNEQFF. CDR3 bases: TGTGCCAGCAGTTATCCGGGATACACCAACAATGAGCAGTTCTTC.

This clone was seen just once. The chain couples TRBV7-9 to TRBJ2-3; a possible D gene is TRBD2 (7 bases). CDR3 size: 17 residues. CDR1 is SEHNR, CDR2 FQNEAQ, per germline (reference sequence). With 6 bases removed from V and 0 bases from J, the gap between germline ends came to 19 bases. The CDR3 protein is CASRLAEGDFSTDTQYF. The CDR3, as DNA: TGTGCCAGCAGGCTAGCGGAGGGGGATTTTAGCACAGATACGCAGTATTTT. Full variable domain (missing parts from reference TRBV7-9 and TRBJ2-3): DTGVSQNPRHKITKRGQNVTFRCDPISEHNRLYWYRQTLGQGPEFLTYFQNEAQLEKSRLLSDRFSAERPKGSFSTLEIQRTEQGDSAMYLCASRLAEGDFSTDTQYFGPGTRLTVL.

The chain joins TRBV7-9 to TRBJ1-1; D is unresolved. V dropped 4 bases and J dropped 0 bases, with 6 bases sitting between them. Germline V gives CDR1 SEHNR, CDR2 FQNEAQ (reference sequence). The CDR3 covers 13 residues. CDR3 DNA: TGTGCCAGCAGCTATAGGGTGAACACTGAAGCTTTCTTT. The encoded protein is CASSYRVNTEAFF.

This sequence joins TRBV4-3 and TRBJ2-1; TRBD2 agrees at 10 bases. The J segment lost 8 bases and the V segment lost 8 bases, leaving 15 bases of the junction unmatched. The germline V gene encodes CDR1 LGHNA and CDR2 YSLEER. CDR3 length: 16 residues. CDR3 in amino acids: CASGLAGGLGGDEQFF. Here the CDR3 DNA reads TGCGCCAGCGGGTTAGCGGGAGGCTTGGGAGGGGATGAGCAGTTCTTC.

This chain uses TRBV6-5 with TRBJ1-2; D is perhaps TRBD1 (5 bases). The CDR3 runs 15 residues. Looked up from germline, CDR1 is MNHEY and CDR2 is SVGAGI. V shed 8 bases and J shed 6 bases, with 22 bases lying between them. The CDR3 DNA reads TGTGCCAGCTACTACGTGGGGGATGGTCGGAATGGCTACACCTTC. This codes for CASYYVGDGRNGYTF.

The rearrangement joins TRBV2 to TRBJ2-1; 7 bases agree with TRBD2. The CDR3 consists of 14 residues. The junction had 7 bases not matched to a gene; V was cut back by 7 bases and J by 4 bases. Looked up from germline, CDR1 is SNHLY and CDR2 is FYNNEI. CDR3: CASTTSARYNEQFF. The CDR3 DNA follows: TGTGCCAGCACCACTAGCGCCCGGTACAATGAGCAGTTCTTC.

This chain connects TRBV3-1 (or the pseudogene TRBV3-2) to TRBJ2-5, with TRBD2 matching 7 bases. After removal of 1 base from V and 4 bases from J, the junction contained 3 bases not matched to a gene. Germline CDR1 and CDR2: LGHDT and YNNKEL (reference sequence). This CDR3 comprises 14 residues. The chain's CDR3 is CASSQVGRVETQYF. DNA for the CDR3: TGTGCCAGCAGCCAAGTGGGGAGGGTAGAGACCCAGTACTTC.

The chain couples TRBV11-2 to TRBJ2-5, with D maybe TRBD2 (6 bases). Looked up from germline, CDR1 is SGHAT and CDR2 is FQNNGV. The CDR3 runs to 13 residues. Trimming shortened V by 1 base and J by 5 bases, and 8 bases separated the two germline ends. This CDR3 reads CASSLAGGETQYF. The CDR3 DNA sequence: TGTGCCAGCAGCTTAGCTGGGGGGGAGACCCAGTACTTC.

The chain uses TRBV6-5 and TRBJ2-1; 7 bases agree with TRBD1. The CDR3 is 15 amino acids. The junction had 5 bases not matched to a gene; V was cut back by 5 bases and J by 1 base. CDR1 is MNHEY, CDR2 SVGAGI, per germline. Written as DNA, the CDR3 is TGTGCCAGCAGTCCTCGACAGGGATCCTACAATGAGCAGTTCTTC. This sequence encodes CASSPRQGSYNEQFF.

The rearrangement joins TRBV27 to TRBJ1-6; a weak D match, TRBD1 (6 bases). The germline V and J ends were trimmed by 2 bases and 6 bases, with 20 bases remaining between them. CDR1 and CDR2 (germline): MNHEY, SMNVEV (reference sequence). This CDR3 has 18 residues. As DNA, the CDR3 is TGTGCCAGCAGTTTAAGACCCCCCGGGGGGGCAGGTAATTCACCCCTCCACTTT. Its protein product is CASSLRPPGGAGNSPLHF.

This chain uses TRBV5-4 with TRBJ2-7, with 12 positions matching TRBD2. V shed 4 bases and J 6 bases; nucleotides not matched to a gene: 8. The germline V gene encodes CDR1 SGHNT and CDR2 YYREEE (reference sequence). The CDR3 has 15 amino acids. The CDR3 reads CASSPPTSGRSEQYF. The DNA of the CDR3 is TGTGCCAGCAGCCCCCCTACTAGCGGGAGGAGCGAGCAGTACTTC.